These 24 T cell receptor beta chains were all obtained from the same sample, sequenced in a study of blood T cell repertoires in COVID-19. Assay used: immunoSEQ multiplex PCR; TCRdb lists only in-frame clones, some missing. The sample has 150,000 to 160,000 clones, about 90% seen once. Material: peripheral blood. The receptor set was obtained from a man aged 45-65 years with acute or convalescent COVID-19.

This clone was detected once. As DNA, the CDR3 is TGTGCCAGCAGCTCGAAGGGGACAGGGTATCGGGGCTACACCTTC. It encodes CASSSKGTGYRGYTF. The chain links TRBV7-9 to TRBJ1-2; 9 bases align to TRBD1. This CDR3 spans 15 amino acids. The trim removed 4 bases at V and 8 bases at J, leaving 11 bases unmatched. CDR1 SEHNR and CDR2 FQNEAQ come from the germline V gene (reference sequence).

The chain combines TRBV2 with TRBJ2-1; the match to TRBD2 covers 9 bases. The CDR3 consists of 14 residues. V lost 3 bases and J lost 9; bases outside the gene matches: 6. Germline V lookup: CDR1 SNHLY, CDR2 FYNNEI. The CDR3 spells CASSELAGKLEQFF. The CDR3 bases are TGTGCCAGCAGTGAGCTAGCGGGGAAGCTTGAGCAGTTCTTC.

The J gene is TRBJ2-1, the V gene TRBV5-5, with TRBD1 identical over 7 bases. Trimming cost V 1 base and J 7 bases; bases outside gene matches: 2. This CDR3 is built from 13 residues. From germline, CDR1 is SGHKS and CDR2 YYEKEE (reference sequence). This CDR3 reads CASSLQGENEQFF. CDR3 DNA sequence: TGTGCCAGCAGCTTGCAGGGGGAGAATGAGCAGTTCTTC.

The chain carries TRBV19 and TRBJ1-5; no definite D call. Trimming stripped 7 bases from V and 0 bases from J, with 16 bases between. The CDR3 loop spans 16 amino acids. Germline V gene lookup returns CDR1 LNHDA and CDR2 SQIVND (reference sequence). CDR3 region: CASTSGMRASNQPQHF. DNA of the CDR3: TGTGCCAGTACATCCGGGATGCGAGCTAGCAATCAGCCCCAGCATTTT. The full variable domain, in which reference TRBV19 and TRBJ1-5 provide the parts outside the CDR3, is DGGITQSPKYLFRKEGQNVTLSCEQNLNHDAMYWYRQDPGQGLRLIYYSQIVNDFQKGDIAEGYSVSREKKESFPLTVTSAQKNPTAFYLCASTSGMRASNQPQHFGDGTRLSIL.

V and J are TRBV30 and TRBJ1-4, with TRBD1 identical over 7 bases. Per germline, CDR1 GTSNPN and CDR2 SVGIG (reference sequence). The CDR3 is 15 residues long. V lost 3 bases and J lost 5; bases outside the gene matches: 9. CDR3 nucleotide sequence: TGTGCCTGGAGGTCCCCGGGACAGATAAATGAAAAACTGTTTTTT. Its translation is CAWRSPGQINEKLFF. Based on the CDR3 plus reference TRBV30 and TRBJ1-4, the full variable domain is SQTIHQWPATLVQPVGSPLSLECTVEGTSNPNLYWYRQAAGRGLQLLFYSVGIGQISSEVPQNLSASRPQDRQFILSSKKLLLSDSGFYLCAWRSPGQINEKLFFGSGTQLSVL.

The rearrangement links TRBV5-6 to TRBJ1-2; 7 nucleotides line up with TRBD1. The CDR3 spans 16 residues. The germline CDR1 and CDR2 sequences are SGHDT and YYEEEE. Trimming removed 0 bases from V and 3 bases from J; junction bases left unmatched: 8. CDR3: CASSLGYGTADYGYTF. Written as DNA, the CDR3 is TGTGCCAGCAGCTTGGGGTACGGGACAGCAGACTATGGCTACACCTTC.

The genes are TRBV7-2 and TRBJ2-1; tentative D call: TRBD2 (5 bases). CDR3 length: 16 residues. V lost 1 base and J lost 3, with 13 bases in between. The germline CDR1 and CDR2 sequences are SGHTA and FQGNSA. The CDR3 region is CASSLERASLYNEQFF. CDR3 nucleotides: TGTGCCAGCAGCTTAGAGAGGGCTAGCCTCTACAATGAGCAGTTCTTC.

The chain links TRBV7-2 to TRBJ1-4, with D unresolved. CDR1 and CDR2 from the germline V gene are SGHTA and FQGNSA. Trimming shortened V by 5 bases and J by 0 bases, and 16 bases separated the two germline ends. This CDR3 contains 17 residues. CDR3: CASSLTGSGATNEKLFF. The CDR3 nucleotides read TGTGCCAGCAGCCTGACCGGATCCGGGGCAACTAATGAAAAACTGTTTTTT.

This clone appeared a single time. The gene calls are TRBV5-5 and TRBJ1-6; 8 bases fit TRBD1. CDR1 and CDR2 (germline): SGHKS, YYEKEE (reference sequence). V lost 2 bases, J lost 6 bases, and 4 bases stayed unmatched. This CDR3 comprises 15 residues. Here the CDR3 DNA reads TGTGCCAGCAGCTTCCCACAGGGGGTTAATTCACCCCTCCACTTT. Its protein is CASSFPQGVNSPLHF. Drawing the rest from reference TRBV5-5 and TRBJ1-6, the complete variable domain is DAGVTQSPTHLIKTRGQQVTLRCSPISGHKSVSWYQQVLGQGPQFIFQYYEKEERGRGNFPDRFSARQFPNYSSELNVNALLLGDSALYLCASSFPQGVNSPLHFGNGTRLTVT.

This clone was detected once. The gene calls are TRBV4-3 and TRBJ1-4; D might be TRBD1 (6 bases). V shed 2 bases and J shed 8 bases, with 12 bases lying between them. The CDR3 runs 14 residues. Per germline, CDR1 LGHNA and CDR2 YSLEER. CDR3 region: CASSQRQVGEKLFF. In nucleotides, the CDR3 is TGCGCCAGCAGCCAAAGACAGGTGGGAGAAAAACTGTTTTTT.

The V and J genes are TRBV7-2 and TRBJ2-3; 8 bases map to TRBD1. Germline CDR1 SGHTA, CDR2 FQGNSA. The V gene end was trimmed by 4 bases and the J gene end by 8 bases; junction bases not matched to a gene: 14. This CDR3 comprises 16 residues. As DNA, the CDR3 is TGTGCCAGCAGCTGGGGTCCGGGACAGGCCTTGGGTACGCAGTATTTT. It is translated as CASSWGPGQALGTQYF.

CDR3 sequence reads: CASRPRLVSQQYF. CDR3 DNA: TGTGCCAGCAGGCCCCGACTAGTCTCACAGCAGTACTTC. The gene calls are TRBV28 and TRBJ2-7; D is perhaps TRBD2 (6 bases). This CDR3 has 13 amino acids. Trimming took 6 bases from V and 8 from J, leaving 17 bases between them. The germline gives CDR1 MDHEN, CDR2 SYDVKM.

In its sample, this clone was seen a few times. The J gene is TRBJ1-5, the V gene TRBV21-1. TRBV21-1 is given as a pseudogene. This CDR3 region has 16 residues. CDR3: CASSIKLAGVNQPQHF. In DNA, the CDR3 is TGTGCCAGCAGCATAAAATTGGCGGGGGTTAACCAGCCCCAGCATTTT.

The chain links TRBV28 to TRBJ2-7, with D possibly TRBD2 on 6 matching bases. CDR1 is MDHEN and CDR2 is SYDVKM in the germline V gene. The ends were cut back, 8 bases at V and 4 bases at J, with 21 bases in the middle. The CDR3 totals 15 residues. This CDR3 is CASRARDSTLYEQYV. CDR3 nucleotide sequence: TGTGCCAGCCGGGCCCGGGACTCTACTCTTTACGAGCAGTACGTC.

CDR3 DNA sequence: TGTGCCAGCAGTTACGGGCTAGCGGGGGAGACCCAGTACTTC. It translates to CASSYGLAGETQYF. The chain combines TRBV6-6 with TRBJ2-5; 9 bases line up with TRBD2. The CDR3 spans 14 residues. Trimming took 2 bases from V and 5 from J; bases not matched to a gene: 3. Germline values: CDR1 MNHNY, CDR2 SVGAGI (reference sequence).

The chain is built from TRBV27 and TRBJ2-7; TRBD2 agrees at 13 bases. V shed 3 bases and J 0 bases; nucleotides not matched to a gene: 14. Germline CDR1 MNHEY, CDR2 SMNVEV (reference sequence). CDR3 size: 20 residues. The CDR3 protein is CASSFPGALLAGGSSYEQYF. The DNA for the CDR3 is TGTGCCAGCAGTTTCCCCGGGGCCCTACTAGCGGGAGGGAGCTCCTACGAGCAGTACTTC.

The chain carries TRBV4-3 and TRBJ2-1; perhaps TRBD1 as D (6 bases). Per the germline V gene, CDR1 is LGHNA and CDR2 is YSLEER. The CDR3 consists of 20 residues. V lost 0 bases and J 5 bases, leaving 26 bases between the germline ends. CDR3 sequence (DNA): TGCGCCAGCAGCCAAGAGTTACGTCGGGTGGGGGCTCAGGGACACAATGAGCAGTTCTTC. Its protein product is CASSQELRRVGAQGHNEQFF.

The chain is built from TRBV2 and TRBJ2-7; a possible D gene is TRBD1 (5 bases). Trimming removed 2 bases from V and 6 bases from J, with 8 bases in between. Germline V gene data show CDR1 as SNHLY and CDR2 as FYNNEI. The CDR3 consists of 12 residues. CDR3 sequence (DNA): TGTGCCAGCAGTGAATCAGGGCTCGAGCAGTACTTC. It is translated as CASSESGLEQYF.

Note on this clone: Other nucleotide sequences in the sample specify the same CDR3. This sequence joins TRBV28 and TRBJ2-7; 10 bases are shared with TRBD2. V lost 2 bases to trimming and J lost 4 bases; unmatched junction nucleotides: 2. The CDR3 length is 14 residues. The germline V gene has CDR1 MDHEN and CDR2 SYDVKM. CDR3: CASSLGLAVYEQYF. The DNA of the CDR3 is TGTGCCAGCAGTTTAGGACTAGCGGTATACGAGCAGTACTTC.

The chain recombines TRBV11-1 with TRBJ2-7; a possible D gene is TRBD2 (5 bases). The CDR3 is 14 amino acids. CDR1 and CDR2 (germline): SGHAT, FQDESV (reference sequence). Trimming stripped 1 base from V and 5 bases from J, with 12 bases between. CDR3 DNA sequence: TGTGCCAGCAGCTTAGGGAGAGGGTCCCACGAGCAGTACTTC. As protein: CASSLGRGSHEQYF.

The chain is built from TRBV2 and TRBJ1-4, with TRBD1 as a possible D gene (5 bases). Germline loops: CDR1 SNHLY, CDR2 FYNNEI. The CDR3 has 13 residues. This CDR3 is CATQQASREKLFF. The CDR3 DNA sequence: TGTGCTACACAACAGGCGTCAAGGGAAAAACTGTTTTTT.

The chain uses TRBV5-5 and TRBJ2-3; D might be TRBD2 (6 bases). CDR1 SGHKS and CDR2 YYEKEE come from the germline V gene (reference sequence). CDR3 length: 15 residues. Deletions cut 1 base from V and 2 bases from J, with 11 bases between. The CDR3: CASSLPGGNTDTQYF. CDR3 DNA: TGTGCCAGCAGCTTGCCTGGAGGGAACACAGATACGCAGTATTTT.

The chain links TRBV11-2 to TRBJ1-4; TRBD1 matches at 8 bases. This CDR3 is 15 amino acids long. Germline V lookup: CDR1 SGHAT, CDR2 FQNNGV. J lost 3 bases, V lost 5 bases, and 5 bases had no gene match. The DNA of the CDR3 is TGTGCCAGCAGCCCCGAGGGACAGGCTAATGAAAAACTGTTTTTT. Residues: CASSPEGQANEKLFF. Based on the CDR3 plus reference TRBV11-2 and TRBJ1-4, the full variable domain is EAGVAQSPRYKIIEKRQSVAFWCNPISGHATLYWYQQILGQGPKLLIQFQNNGVVDDSQLPKDRFSAERLKGVDSTLKIQPAKLEDSAVYLCASSPEGQANEKLFFGSGTQLSVL.

V and J are TRBV19 and TRBJ2-6; tentatively, D is TRBD1 (5 bases). Deletions cut 3 bases from V and 4 bases from J, with 10 bases between. CDR3 length equals 15 residues. Germline assignment: CDR1 LNHDA and CDR2 SQIVND (reference sequence). The CDR3 coding sequence is TGTGCCAGTAGTATTGGTGGGGCGGGGGCCAACGTCCTGACTTTC. Translating gives CASSIGGAGANVLTF.